This T cell receptor beta chain was retrieved from a study of T-cell reconstitution after alpha-beta-depleted transplantation in children. This clonotype was detected many times. Germline CDR1 and CDR2: LGHNA and YSLEER. Trimming took off 0 bases at V and 4 bases at J, with 17 bases between the two ends. This CDR3 comprises 17 residues. A library of TCRbeta sequences, prepared with unique molecular identifiers, was generated. TCRdb itself ran the PCR reads through MiXCR, one entry per CDR3 protein. The top ten clones hold about 4% of a sample with about 340,000 distinct CDR3 sequences, about 14% of them seen once.

This receptor was identified in a human donor who donated a stem cell graft to a child with Fanconi anemia. Sequences were derived from PBMCs, sampled from the stem cell graft. V usage is TRBV4-3 and J usage is TRBJ2-3, with D perhaps TRBD2 (6 bases). The CDR3 protein is CASSQEGADWGADTQYF. Here the CDR3 DNA reads TGCGCCAGCAGCCAAGAGGGAGCGGACTGGGGGGCAGATACGCAGTATTTT.